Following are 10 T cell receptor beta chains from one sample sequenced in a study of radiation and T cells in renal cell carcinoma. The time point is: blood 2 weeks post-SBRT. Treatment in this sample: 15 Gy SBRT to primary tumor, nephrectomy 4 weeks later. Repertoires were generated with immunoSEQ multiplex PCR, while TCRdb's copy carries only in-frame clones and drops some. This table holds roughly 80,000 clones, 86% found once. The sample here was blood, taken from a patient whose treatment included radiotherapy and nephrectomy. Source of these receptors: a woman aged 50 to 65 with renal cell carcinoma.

The CDR3 protein is CASSQEGQGGDGYTF. CDR3 sequence (DNA): TGCGCCAGCAGCCAGGAAGGACAGGGAGGCGATGGCTACACCTTC. This chain uses TRBV4-1 with TRBJ1-2; 8 nucleotides line up with TRBD1. Unmatched junction bases numbered 9, after V lost 3 bases and J lost 6 bases. The length of the CDR3 is 15 residues. Germline assignment: CDR1 MGHRA and CDR2 YSYEKL.

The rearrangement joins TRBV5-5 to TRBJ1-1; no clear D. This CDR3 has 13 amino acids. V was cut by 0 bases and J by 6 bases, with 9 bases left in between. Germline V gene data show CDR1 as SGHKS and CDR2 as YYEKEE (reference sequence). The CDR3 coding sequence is TGTGCCAGCAGCTTGGCCCGGACGGCTGAAGCTTTCTTT. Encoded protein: CASSLARTAEAFF.

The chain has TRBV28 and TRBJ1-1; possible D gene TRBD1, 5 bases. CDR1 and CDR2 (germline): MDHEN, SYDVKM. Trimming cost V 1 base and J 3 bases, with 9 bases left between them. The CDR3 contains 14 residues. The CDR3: CASSLFGGDTEAFF. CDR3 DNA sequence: TGTGCCAGCAGTTTATTTGGGGGAGACACTGAAGCTTTCTTT.

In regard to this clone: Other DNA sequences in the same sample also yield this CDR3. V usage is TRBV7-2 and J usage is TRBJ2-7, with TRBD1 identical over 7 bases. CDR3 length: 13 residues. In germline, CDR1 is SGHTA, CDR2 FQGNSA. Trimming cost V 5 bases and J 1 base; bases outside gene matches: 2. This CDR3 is CASSGTVSYEQYF. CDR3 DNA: TGTGCCAGCAGCGGGACAGTGTCCTACGAGCAGTACTTC.

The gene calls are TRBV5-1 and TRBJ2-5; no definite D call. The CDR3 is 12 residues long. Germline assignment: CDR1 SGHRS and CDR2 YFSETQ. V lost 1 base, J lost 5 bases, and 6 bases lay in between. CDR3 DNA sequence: TGCGCCAGCAGCTTGACCAAGGAGACCCAGTACTTC. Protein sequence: CASSLTKETQYF.

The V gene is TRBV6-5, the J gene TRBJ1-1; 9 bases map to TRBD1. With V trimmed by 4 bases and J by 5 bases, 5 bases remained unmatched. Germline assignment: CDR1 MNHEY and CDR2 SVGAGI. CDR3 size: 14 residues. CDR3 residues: CASSSQGARTEAFF. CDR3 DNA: TGTGCCAGCAGTTCACAGGGGGCGAGGACTGAAGCTTTCTTT.

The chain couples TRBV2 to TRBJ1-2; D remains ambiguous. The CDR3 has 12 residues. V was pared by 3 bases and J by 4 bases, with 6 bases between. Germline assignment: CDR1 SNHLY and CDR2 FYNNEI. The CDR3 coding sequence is TGTGCCAGCAGTGAGGAGGTCTATGGCTACACCTTC. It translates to CASSEEVYGYTF.

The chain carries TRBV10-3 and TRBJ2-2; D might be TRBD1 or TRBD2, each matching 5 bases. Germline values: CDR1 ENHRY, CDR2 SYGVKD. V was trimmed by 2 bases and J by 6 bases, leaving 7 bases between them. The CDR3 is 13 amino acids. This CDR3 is CAISEGGPGELFF. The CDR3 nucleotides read TGTGCCATCAGTGAGGGGGGTCCCGGGGAGCTGTTTTTT.

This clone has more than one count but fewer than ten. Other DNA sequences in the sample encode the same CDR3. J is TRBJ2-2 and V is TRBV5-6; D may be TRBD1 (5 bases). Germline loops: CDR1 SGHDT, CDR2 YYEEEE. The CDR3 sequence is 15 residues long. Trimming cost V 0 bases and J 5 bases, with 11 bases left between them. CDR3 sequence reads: CASSLVQGDTGELFF. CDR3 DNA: TGTGCCAGCAGCTTGGTTCAGGGCGATACCGGGGAGCTGTTTTTT. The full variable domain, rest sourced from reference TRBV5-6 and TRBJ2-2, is DAGVTQSPTHLIKTRGQQVTLRCSPKSGHDTVSWYQQALGQGPQFIFQYYEEEERQRGNFPDRFSGHQFPNYSSELNVNALLLGDSALYLCASSLVQGDTGELFFGEGSRLTVL.

CDR3 nucleotide sequence: TGTGCCAGCAGGTACAGGGATAATAATGAAAAACTGTTTTTT. Encoded protein: CASRYRDNNEKLFF. The chain employs TRBV6-5 and TRBJ1-4, with D possibly TRBD1 on 6 matching bases. The CDR3 runs 14 residues. Germline CDR1 MNHEY, CDR2 SVGAGI. V gave up 6 bases and J gave up 4 bases, with 12 bases separating them.